This TCR beta chain was identified in a study of OX40 agonist ivuxolimab in advanced cancers. Study conclusions and caveats: Relative to CD4+ cells, CD8+ T cells on average had more expanded clones.

In the case of this clone: Its specificity is unknown.

V lost 6 bases and J lost 1, with 13 bases in between. The CDR3 is made up of 14 amino acids. In germline, CDR1 is ENHRY, CDR2 SYGVKD. Repertoires were generated with immunoSEQ multiplex PCR, while TCRdb's copy carries only in-frame clones and drops some. The repertoire includes more than 45,000 clones, roughly 83% of them detected once, and 0.95% to 1.5% sits in the top ten. Sequenced here: CD4+ or CD8+ T cells sorted from blood, sampled in a trial of the OX40 agonist ivuxolimab. The genes are TRBV10-3 and TRBJ2-7; tentative D call: TRBD2 (5 bases). The sequence came from an adult with an advanced solid tumor such as melanoma, head and neck, liver or kidney cancer. The CDR3 here is CAISRGAGSYEQYF. The DNA of the CDR3 is TGTGCCATCAGCCGGGGTGCGGGTTCCTACGAGCAGTACTTC.